Presented here are 13 T cell receptor beta chains from one specimen sequenced in a study of Ad26.COV2.S vaccination and SARS-CoV-2 variants. Profiled with immunoSEQ multiplex PCR; TCRdb holds only in-frame clones, not every one. Of about 680,000 clones listed, roughly nine tenths were seen once; the top ten hold around 1.5%. Treatment: some 20 received Ad26.COV2.S at low or high dose, single or two shots; several received placebo; per-sample allocation not given. All samples were drawn on day 63, counting from the first vaccine or placebo injection. This specimen was peripheral blood, taken in a trial of Ad26.COV2.S vaccine versus placebo. These receptors all come from a person between 18 and 59 years old who received the Ad26.COV2.S COVID-19 vaccine or a placebo.

V gene TRBV5-8 combines with J gene TRBJ1-2, with unresolved D. In germline, CDR1 is SGHTS, CDR2 YDEGEE. The CDR3 covers 12 residues. V dropped 0 bases and J dropped 4 bases, with 4 bases sitting between them. The CDR3 spells CASSLGSYGYTF. The CDR3 DNA reads as TGTGCCAGCAGCTTGGGTTCCTATGGCTACACCTTC. The whole variable domain, remainder taken from reference TRBV5-8 and TRBJ1-2, is EAGVTQSPTHLIKTRGQQATLRCSPISGHTSVYWYQQALGLGLQFLLWYDEGEERNRGNFPPRFSGRQFPNYSSELNVNALELEDSALYLCASSLGSYGYTFGSGTRLTVV.

The gene calls are TRBV10-3 and TRBJ1-5; D possibly corresponds to TRBD1 (6 bases). Trimming cost V 3 bases and J 7 bases, with 13 bases left between them. CDR3 length: 14 residues. CDR1 is ENHRY, CDR2 SYGVKD, per germline. The CDR3 here is CAISETGTGQPQHF. The CDR3 DNA follows: TGTGCCATCAGTGAAACAGGGACGGGGCAGCCCCAGCATTTT.

The chain is built from TRBV2 and TRBJ2-5; maybe TRBD1 (5 bases). V lost 7 bases to trimming and J lost 5 bases, with 11 bases between them. The CDR3 has 12 residues. CDR1 and CDR2 (germline): SNHLY, FYNNEI. The CDR3 DNA reads TGTGCCAGCACCCCGGCAGGGGAGACCCAGTACTTC. It codes for CASTPAGETQYF.

A single count supports this clone. J is TRBJ2-3 and V is TRBV3-1 (or the pseudogene TRBV3-2), with unresolved D. The CDR3 is 14 amino acids. V dropped 0 bases and J dropped 2 bases, with 6 bases sitting between them. The germline CDR1 and CDR2 sequences are LGHDT and YNNKEL (reference sequence). Here the CDR3 DNA reads TGTGCCAGCAGCCAAGAATGGATCACAGATACGCAGTATTTT. Translating gives CASSQEWITDTQYF.

The rearrangement joins TRBV9 to TRBJ2-1; TRBD1 is a possible D gene (5 bases). This CDR3 comprises 14 residues. CDR1 is SGDLS, CDR2 YYNGEE, per germline. The germline V and J ends were trimmed by 4 bases and 5 bases, with 13 bases remaining between them. CDR3 nucleotides: TGTGCCAGCAGCTCCCCGCCAGGGCACAATGAGCAGTTCTTC. Its protein is CASSSPPGHNEQFF.

The chain combines TRBV9 with TRBJ2-2; 7 bases line up with TRBD1. J lost 6 bases, V lost 4 bases, and 3 bases had no gene match. Germline V gives CDR1 SGDLS, CDR2 YYNGEE. This CDR3 spans 13 amino acids. CDR3 region: CASSPTGAGELFF. The CDR3 nucleotides are TGTGCCAGCAGCCCCACAGGGGCCGGGGAGCTGTTTTTT.

The J gene is TRBJ2-3, the V gene TRBV7-8; 11 bases agree with TRBD1. The CDR3 is 22 amino acids. In germline, CDR1 is SGHVS, CDR2 FQNEAQ. V shed 2 bases, J shed 2 bases, and the junction held 21 bases outside the gene matches. The CDR3 loop is CASSLIFGTGGSRVLNTDTQYF. For the CDR3, the DNA is TGTGCCAGCAGCTTAATATTCGGGACAGGGGGTAGTAGGGTTCTTAACACAGATACGCAGTATTTT.

The chain joins TRBV30 to TRBJ2-7; 7 nucleotides align to TRBD2. After removal of 1 base from V and 4 bases from J, the junction contained 4 bases not matched to a gene. This CDR3 has 13 residues. Germline-derived CDR1 and CDR2 are GTSNPN and SVGIG (reference sequence). CDR3 DNA sequence: TGTGCCTGGAGTGGGGGGGAGGGTTACGAGCAGTACTTC. Its protein is CAWSGGEGYEQYF.

The gene calls are TRBV5-1 and TRBJ2-7, with D possibly TRBD1 on 6 matching bases. The germline V and J ends were trimmed by 4 bases and 3 bases, with 11 bases remaining between them. The CDR3 is made up of 13 amino acids. The V gene's germline CDR1 is SGHRS and CDR2 YFSETQ. CDR3 sequence reads: CASSTGQVYEQYF. In DNA, the CDR3 is TGCGCCAGCAGCACGGGACAAGTCTACGAGCAGTACTTC.

This clone was counted only a few times. CDR3 sequence: CASSLDWTGWQPQHF. In nucleotides, the CDR3 is TGTGCCAGCAGCTTAGACTGGACAGGTTGGCAGCCCCAGCATTTT. This sequence joins TRBV7-2 and TRBJ1-5; 7 bases map to TRBD1. The germline V gene has CDR1 SGHTA and CDR2 FQGNSA. CDR3 size: 15 residues. V lost 1 base and J lost 7; bases outside the gene matches: 7. The full variable domain, in which reference TRBV7-2 and TRBJ1-5 provide the parts outside the CDR3, is GAGVSQSPSNKVTEKGKDVELRCDPISGHTALYWYRQSLGQGLEFLIYFQGNSAPDKSGLPSDRFSAERTGGSVSTLTIQRTQQEDSAVYLCASSLDWTGWQPQHFGDGTRLSIL.

This clone was seen a handful of times. J is TRBJ2-1 and V is TRBV10-3, with D possibly called TRBD1 or TRBD2 (6 bases each). The CDR3 sequence is 15 residues long. V gave up 9 bases and J gave up 8 bases, with 23 bases separating them. Germline CDR1 and CDR2: ENHRY and SYGVKD. The CDR3 DNA sequence: TGTGCCATGCAGCCCGCGGAGGGGGAACGGGATGAGCAGTTCTTC. Translating gives CAMQPAEGERDEQFF.

The chain has TRBV7-2 and TRBJ1-5; 7 nucleotides line up with TRBD1. Per the germline V gene, CDR1 is SGHTA and CDR2 is FQGNSA. The CDR3 contains 16 residues. J was trimmed by 5 bases and V by 5 bases; bases with no gene match: 12. This chain's CDR3 is CASSLDPGQPHQPQHF. The DNA of the CDR3 is TGTGCCAGCAGCCTAGACCCGGGACAGCCTCATCAGCCCCAGCATTTT.

Regarding this clone: The same CDR3 arises from other DNA sequences in this sample as well. The J gene is TRBJ1-1, the V gene TRBV6-6, with TRBD1 identical over 7 bases. There are 14 residues in the CDR3. Germline-derived CDR1 and CDR2 are MNHNY and SVGAGI (reference sequence). Trimming took 4 bases from V and 2 from J; bases not matched to a gene: 4. CDR3 coding DNA: TGTGCCAGCAGTTCACCAGGGGGTAACACTGAAGCTTTCTTT. Translated, it gives CASSSPGGNTEAFF.